These 22 T cell receptor beta chains came from one sample sequenced in a study of T cells in narcolepsy. This table comes from immunoSEQ multiplex PCR, and its TCRdb copy is limited to in-frame clones, with some not included. The data hold 28,000 or so clones, with about nine tenths observed a single time. Material for sequencing was CD45RA- memory CD4+ T cells from PBMCs. All receptors derive from a human donor with narcolepsy.

The chain joins TRBV5-8 to TRBJ2-1, with 10 bases aligning to TRBD1. V shed 4 bases and J 3 bases; nucleotides not matched to a gene: 4. The CDR3 is made up of 15 amino acids. CDR1 and CDR2 from the germline V gene are SGHTS and YDEGEE. CDR3 DNA: TGTGCCAGCAGCCGCGACAGGGGGCTCTACAATGAGCAGTTCTTC. This gives the protein CASSRDRGLYNEQFF.

The sample holds one count of this clone. The rearrangement uses TRBV5-4 and TRBJ2-2; 7 bases map to TRBD1. CDR3 size: 15 residues. J was trimmed by 6 bases and V by 0 bases; bases with no gene match: 5. The germline gives CDR1 SGHNT, CDR2 YYREEE (reference sequence). The CDR3 DNA reads as TGTGCCAGCAGCTTGGGAGGGGACAGACCCGGGGAGCTGTTTTTT. It yields the protein CASSLGGDRPGELFF. Full variable domain (missing parts from reference TRBV5-4 and TRBJ2-2): ETGVTQSPTHLIKTRGQQVTLRCSSQSGHNTVSWYQQALGQGPQFIFQYYREEENGRGNFPPRFSGLQFPNYSSELNVNALELDDSALYLCASSLGGDRPGELFFGEGSRLTVL.

This clone was observed a single time. This chain connects TRBV20-1 to TRBJ1-6; D possibly corresponds to TRBD1 (5 bases). CDR1 and CDR2 (germline): DFQATT, SNEGSKA (reference sequence). This CDR3 contains 11 residues. The CDR3 DNA reads as TGCTCGGTGGGGGGGAATTCACCCCTCCACTTT. Translating it yields CSVGGNSPLHF.

The chain combines TRBV2 with TRBJ1-2; D gene ambiguous. Germline-derived CDR1 and CDR2 are SNHLY and FYNNEI. The CDR3 is made up of 12 amino acids. The V and J ends lost 0 bases and 4 bases respectively, with 3 bases between them. The CDR3: CASSEATYGYTF. CDR3 coding DNA: TGTGCCAGCAGTGAAGCGACCTATGGCTACACCTTC.

This clone has a single count. The chain combines TRBV2 with TRBJ2-2; 8 bases are a match to TRBD1. The length of the CDR3 is 14 residues. Germline CDR1 reads SNHLY; CDR2 reads FYNNEI. V was clipped by 3 bases and J by 7 bases; unmatched bases: 4. The CDR3 nucleotides read TGTGCCAGCAGTGATGGCAGGGGGCTCGGGGAGCTGTTTTTT. Residues: CASSDGRGLGELFF.

The J gene is TRBJ2-7, the V gene TRBV7-8; no firm D call. The CDR3 loop spans 14 amino acids. The V and J ends lost 5 bases and 6 bases respectively, with 17 bases between them. Per the germline V gene, CDR1 is SGHVS and CDR2 is FQNEAQ. In nucleotides, the CDR3 is TGTGCCAGCAGCGTCCGCCGGGCAGATGGCGAGCAGTACGTC. Translating gives CASSVRRADGEQYV.

The sample holds one count of this clone. The V gene is TRBV5-1, the J gene TRBJ2-1; tentative D call: TRBD2 (5 bases). This CDR3 is built from 13 residues. Germline CDR1 is SGHRS and CDR2 is YFSETQ. V gave up 4 bases and J gave up 4 bases, with 9 bases separating them. The CDR3 protein is CASSIGSYNEQFF. The CDR3 DNA follows: TGCGCCAGCAGCATAGGGAGTTACAATGAGCAGTTCTTC.

The rearrangement links TRBV5-6 to TRBJ2-7, with 9 positions matching TRBD1. The CDR3 is made up of 13 amino acids. V lost 3 bases, J lost 6 bases, and 4 bases stayed unmatched. Germline V CDR1 and CDR2: SGHDT, YYEEEE. As DNA, the CDR3 is TGTGCCAGCAGCTCTACAGGGGGCGGCGAGCAGTACGTC. This sequence encodes CASSSTGGGEQYV.

The J gene is TRBJ2-3, the V gene TRBV5-7; 11 nucleotides align to TRBD2. TRBV5-7 counts as an open reading frame of uncertain function. CDR3 length equals 17 residues. V shed 6 bases, J shed 0 bases, and the junction held 9 bases outside the gene matches. The CDR3 region has the DNA TGTGCCAGCACTCCCCTAGCGGGGGGCCCTAGCACAGATACGCAGTATTTT. Translation gives CASTPLAGGPSTDTQYF.

This chain uses TRBV6-5 with TRBJ1-1, with D maybe TRBD1 (5 bases). This CDR3 spans 13 amino acids. From germline, CDR1 is MNHEY and CDR2 SVGAGI. V lost 5 bases to trimming and J lost 2 bases, with 9 bases between them. The CDR3 DNA follows: TGTGCCAGCAGTGACCGGACAAACACTGAAGCTTTCTTT. Residues: CASSDRTNTEAFF.

The chain uses TRBV2 and TRBJ1-5, with D tentatively TRBD1 (6 bases). CDR3 length equals 13 residues. The germline CDR1 and CDR2 sequences are SNHLY and FYNNEI. The V and J ends lost 6 bases and 1 base respectively, with 7 bases between them. CDR3 coding DNA: TGTGCCAGCAGAGGGGGGAGCAATCAGCCCCAGCATTTT. Translation gives CASRGGSNQPQHF.

The chain recombines TRBV28 with TRBJ1-2, with D uncertain. Trimming pared 2 bases from V and 5 bases from J, leaving 6 bases between. The CDR3 is 12 residues long. CDR1 is MDHEN and CDR2 is SYDVKM in the germline V gene. The chain's CDR3 is CASSLRQYGYTF. For the CDR3, the DNA is TGTGCCAGCAGTTTAAGGCAGTATGGCTACACCTTC.

The CDR3 DNA sequence: TGTGCCAGCAGTGGGTTTGGACAGGGGTCCGGCTACACCTTC. Encoded protein: CASSGFGQGSGYTF. The V and J genes are TRBV2 and TRBJ1-2; the match to TRBD1 covers 9 bases. Trimming at V came to 4 bases and at J to 8 bases, leaving 8 bases not matched to a gene. The CDR3 contains 14 residues. Per the germline V gene, CDR1 is SNHLY and CDR2 is FYNNEI.

The chain joins TRBV6-1 to TRBJ2-2; D unclear. The CDR3 length is 12 residues. The germline V gene has CDR1 MNHNS and CDR2 SASEGT. Trimming removed 7 bases from V and 3 bases from J, with 6 bases in between. The CDR3 loop is CASTRYTGELFF. The CDR3 DNA is TGTGCCAGCACCCGCTACACCGGGGAGCTGTTTTTT.

This chain joins TRBV4-1 and TRBJ1-1, with D perhaps matching TRBD1 (5 bases). The germline gives CDR1 MGHRA, CDR2 YSYEKL. This CDR3 comprises 16 residues. V shed 4 bases and J shed 3 bases, with 18 bases lying between them. CDR3 protein: CASSPQTPAGYTEAFF. DNA for the CDR3: TGCGCCAGCAGCCCCCAGACCCCCGCAGGGTACACTGAAGCTTTCTTT.

DNA of the CDR3: TGTGCCAGCAGCCAGGGCTCCAATCAGCCCCAGCATTTT. This translates into CASSQGSNQPQHF. V usage is TRBV7-6 and J usage is TRBJ1-5; D possibly corresponds to TRBD1 (5 bases). The CDR3 runs 13 residues. The V gene lost 5 bases and the J gene lost 3 bases, with 8 bases spanning the gap. Germline V gives CDR1 SGHVS, CDR2 FNYEAQ.

This clone was counted a few times. The chain recombines TRBV18 with TRBJ2-1, with TRBD1 matching 11 bases. Germline V gene data show CDR1 as KGHSH and CDR2 as LQKENI. The CDR3 is 15 residues long. Losses at the gene ends were 3 bases for V and 10 bases for J; bases not matched to a gene: 8. CDR3 nucleotide sequence: TGTGCCAGCTCACCTGGACAGGGGGCGTTGGAGGAGCAGTTCTTC. This codes for CASSPGQGALEEQFF.

This clone was detected once. The chain recombines TRBV7-8 with TRBJ1-3; weak D call: TRBD1 (5 bases). Germline V gene data show CDR1 as SGHVS and CDR2 as FQNEAQ. The CDR3 covers 15 residues. The ends were cut back, 2 bases at V and 3 bases at J, with 11 bases in the middle. The CDR3 DNA follows: TGTGCCAGCAGCTTAAGGGGACTGGGTGGAAACACCATATATTTT. Amino acid sequence: CASSLRGLGGNTIYF.

V gene TRBV6-5 combines with J gene TRBJ1-2; TRBD1 matches at 7 bases. The V segment lost 6 bases and the J segment 1 base; nucleotides outside the gene matches: 2. Looked up from germline, CDR1 is MNHEY and CDR2 is SVGAGI. This CDR3 has 13 amino acids. The CDR3 reads CASRQGLNYGYTF. The CDR3 nucleotides are TGTGCCAGCAGACAGGGGCTTAACTATGGCTACACCTTC.

This CDR3 is CASSELEGFEQYV. The DNA of the CDR3 is TGTGCCAGCAGTGAATTGGAAGGGTTCGAGCAGTACGTC. The chain employs TRBV6-5 and TRBJ2-7; D is undetermined. Germline lookup yields CDR1 MNHEY and CDR2 SVGAGI. CDR3 length equals 13 residues. Trimming stripped 5 bases from V and 6 bases from J, with 14 bases between.

The chain links TRBV6-5 to TRBJ1-2, with D uncertain. The CDR3 has 14 residues. V was cut by 5 bases and J by 4 bases, with 14 bases left in between. Looked up from germline, CDR1 is MNHEY and CDR2 is SVGAGI. The CDR3 DNA reads as TGTGCCAGCAGTCCGGCCCTCCGAGGCTATGGCTACACCTTC. Its protein is CASSPALRGYGYTF.

This clone was found once. The gene calls are TRBV19 and TRBJ2-5; TRBD2 aligns across 7 bases. The end of the DNA aligns better with TRBJ2-7, so the J call may be wrong. The CDR3 is made up of 13 amino acids. Germline-derived CDR1 and CDR2 are LNHDA and SQIVND (reference sequence). CDR3: CATQGTGGYEQYF. In DNA, the CDR3 is TGTGCCACCCAAGGTACGGGGGGCTACGAGCAGTACTTC.